The present T cell receptor beta chain was sequenced within a study of Ad26.COV2.S vaccination and SARS-CoV-2 variants. The wider study: Enrolled in COV1001, the donor was in the Ad26.COV2.S trial arm, which received the vaccine. Ad26.COV2.S given intramuscularly, once or twice 56 days apart.

Clones were sequenced by immunoSEQ multiplex PCR, and TCRdb holds only the in-frame ones, with some missing. The profile shows roughly 400,000 clones, less than 95% of them singletons. As concerns this clone: Its antigen is still unknown.

Points from the study as a whole: Using TCR breadth and depth analyses may have led to underestimated total T cell responses.

The treatment here: roughly 19 received Ad26.COV2.S at low or high dose, single or two shots; a few received placebo; per-sample allocation not given. Material that was analyzed had been drawn on day 63 after the first vaccine or placebo injection. The V and J ends lost 0 bases and 1 base, in that order; junction bases with no gene match: 9. This CDR3 is built from 20 residues. The V gene's germline CDR1 is SGDLS and CDR2 YYNGEE. This sample comprised peripheral blood, obtained in a trial of Ad26.COV2.S vaccine versus placebo. This chain uses TRBV9 with TRBJ2-1; 14 nucleotides line up with TRBD2. The receptor comes from a person aged 18-60 years who received the Ad26.COV2.S COVID-19 vaccine or a placebo. The CDR3 is CASSVGGGLAGVSSYNEQFF. The CDR3 DNA follows: TGTGCCAGCAGCGTAGGGGGGGGACTAGCGGGAGTCAGTTCCTACAATGAGCAGTTCTTC.